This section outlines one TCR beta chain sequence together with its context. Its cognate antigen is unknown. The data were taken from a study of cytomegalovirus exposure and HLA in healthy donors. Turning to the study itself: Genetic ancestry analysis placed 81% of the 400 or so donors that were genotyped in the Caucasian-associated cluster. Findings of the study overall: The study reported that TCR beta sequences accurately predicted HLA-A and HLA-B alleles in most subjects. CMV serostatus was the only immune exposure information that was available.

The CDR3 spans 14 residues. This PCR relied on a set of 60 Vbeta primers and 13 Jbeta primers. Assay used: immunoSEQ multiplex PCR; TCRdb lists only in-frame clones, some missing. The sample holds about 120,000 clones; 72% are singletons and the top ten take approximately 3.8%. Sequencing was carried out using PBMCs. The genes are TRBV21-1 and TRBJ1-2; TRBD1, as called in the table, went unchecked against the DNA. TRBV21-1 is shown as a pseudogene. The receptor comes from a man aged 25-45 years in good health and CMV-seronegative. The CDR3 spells CASSNRDSRYGYTF. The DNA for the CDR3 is TGTGCCAGCAGCAACCGGGACAGCCGATATGGCTACACCTTC.